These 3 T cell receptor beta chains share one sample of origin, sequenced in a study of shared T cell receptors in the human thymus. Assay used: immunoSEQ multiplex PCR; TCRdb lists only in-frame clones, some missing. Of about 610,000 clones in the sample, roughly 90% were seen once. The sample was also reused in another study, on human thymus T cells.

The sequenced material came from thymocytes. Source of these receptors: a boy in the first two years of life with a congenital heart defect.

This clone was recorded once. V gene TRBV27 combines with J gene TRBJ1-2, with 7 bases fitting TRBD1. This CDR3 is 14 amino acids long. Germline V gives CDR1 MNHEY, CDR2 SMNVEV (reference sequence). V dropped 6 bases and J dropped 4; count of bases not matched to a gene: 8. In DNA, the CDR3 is TGTGCCAGCAGACCAGACAGGGCCGGCTATGGCTACACCTTC. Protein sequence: CASRPDRAGYGYTF.

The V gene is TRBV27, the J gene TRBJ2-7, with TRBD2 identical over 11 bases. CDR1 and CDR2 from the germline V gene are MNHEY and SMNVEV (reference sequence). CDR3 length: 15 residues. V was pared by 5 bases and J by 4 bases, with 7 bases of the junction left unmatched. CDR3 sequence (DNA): TGTGCCAGCAGTCCGACTAGCGGGACAATTTACGAGCAGTACTTC. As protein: CASSPTSGTIYEQYF.

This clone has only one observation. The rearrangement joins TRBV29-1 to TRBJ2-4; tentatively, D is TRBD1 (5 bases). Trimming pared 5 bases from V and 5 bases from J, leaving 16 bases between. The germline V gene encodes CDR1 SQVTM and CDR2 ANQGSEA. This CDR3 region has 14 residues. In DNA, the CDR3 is TGCAGCGTTAAGCAGGGAATTTTGGAAAACATTCAGTACTTC. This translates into CSVKQGILENIQYF.